The present TCR beta chain was sequenced within a study of T-cell reconstitution after alpha-beta-depleted transplantation in children. Study results and caveats: Counts and diversity of T cells one year after transplant came mostly from newly produced T cells.

The germline V gene encodes CDR1 SGHVS and CDR2 FNYEAQ. V was trimmed by 0 bases and J by 1 base, leaving 7 bases between them. The CDR3 has 14 residues. Unique molecular identifiers were incorporated into the prepared TCRbeta library. TCRdb recomputed calls from the PCR reads with MiXCR, one row per CDR3 protein. The sample holds hundreds of thousands of distinct CDR3 sequences, roughly 16% seen once. This clonotype came up a few times. Its target is unknown. The clonotype comes from a boy under two years old who had a stem cell transplant for Wiskott-Aldrich syndrome, so the T cells may come from the graft donor. Sample: PBMCs, mostly from graft donor cells, taken 360 days after TCRalphabeta/CD19-depleted stem cell transplant. The chain uses TRBV7-6 and TRBJ2-7, with a tentative D call TRBD1 (5 bases). CDR3 amino acids: CASSLADKSYEQYF. CDR3 sequence (DNA): TGTGCCAGCAGCTTAGCGGACAAGTCCTACGAGCAGTACTTC.